What follows is one TCR beta chain and its context. This clonotype was recorded a few times. Its antigen is still unknown. Base qualities are not recorded, but no much larger clone differs from it by a single base. The time point label corresponds to: sample taken at primary tumor resection. Without any cell sorting, TCR sequencing was performed on whole RNA extracted either from tumor and nontumor lung tissue or from cryopreserved PBMC samples. Samples were obtained from approximately 76 patients with early-stage, untreated non-small cell lung cancer from the lung TRACERx cohort. A patient was chosen for TCR sequencing only when enough RNA was available from at least two tumor regions. The data belong to a study of spatial heterogeneity in lung cancer (dated by TCRdb to about 2019). Describing the broader study: Beta-chain transcripts were consistently detected in greater numbers than alpha-chain transcripts, which likely reflected higher beta-chain transcript abundance. Both alpha and beta chains were TCR-sequenced in hundreds of tumor regions, fewer than 80 matched nontumor lung samples and around 50 PBMC samples obtained at surgery. In the raw uncorrected reads, each unique combination of TCR and UMI appeared more than ten times on average. In non-small cell lung cancer, the study quantitatively compared TCR alpha and beta repertoires across several tumor regions, matched nontumor lung, and blood. TCR repertoire features were related to nonsynonymous mutation counts determined by whole-exome sequencing of tumor tissue.

Overall study results and their limits: Ubiquitous expanded tumor TCRs were detected in blood more often at tumor resection than at routine follow-up. Confirming at a functional level the hypothesis that regional TCRs recognize regional mutations was considered to require additional single-cell paired TCR alpha and beta sequencing.

The CDR3 runs 17 amino acids, cysteine and phenylalanine included. The read is trimmed to its CDR3 DNA, 51 bases read in frame from base 1. Sequences LGHNA (CDR1) and YSLEER (CDR2) are obtained from the germline V gene. V is shortened by 1 base, J by 0 bases, and the region joining them spans 14 bases. Libraries came from 5' RACE. The sequencer listed for this sample is NextSeq 500. The TCR library protocol attached a unique molecular identifier to each TCR cDNA molecule to allow correction of PCR and sequencing errors. Turning to the authors' computational methods: TCR identification, UMI-based error correction and CDR3 extraction were performed with Decombinator tools. Expanded TCRs were defined as those above a frequency of 2 per 1,000, corresponding to the top 1% of the tumor frequency distribution. Renyi diversity was calculated using the R vegan package after each repertoire was subsampled 100 times to 5,000 TCRs. To build CDR3 similarity networks, amino acid triplet string-kernel similarity was used, and CDR3s were connected when their pairwise similarity was above 0.82. TCRdb handled the public reads itself, with Q25 trimming in fastp and clone calling in MiXCR, and kept productive beta chains. Entries that share a CDR3 protein sequence are merged under the most common genes and DNA. TCRdb's processing, not the authors', yielded these V and J calls. Recorded for this sample are around 50,000 distinct CDR3 sequences; approximately 7.6% of them occurred a single time. The top ten constitute about 13% of the sample.

The clonotype comes from a female donor with early-stage non-small cell lung cancer. Source: PBMCs, taken at surgery. The chain joins TRBV4-3 to TRBJ2-3, with the D gene too uncertain to name. The CDR3 reads as follows: CASSQAGVTSSTDTQYF. In nucleotide form, the sequence is TGCGCCAGCAGCCAAGCGGGCGTGACTTCTAGCACAGATACGCAGTATTTT.